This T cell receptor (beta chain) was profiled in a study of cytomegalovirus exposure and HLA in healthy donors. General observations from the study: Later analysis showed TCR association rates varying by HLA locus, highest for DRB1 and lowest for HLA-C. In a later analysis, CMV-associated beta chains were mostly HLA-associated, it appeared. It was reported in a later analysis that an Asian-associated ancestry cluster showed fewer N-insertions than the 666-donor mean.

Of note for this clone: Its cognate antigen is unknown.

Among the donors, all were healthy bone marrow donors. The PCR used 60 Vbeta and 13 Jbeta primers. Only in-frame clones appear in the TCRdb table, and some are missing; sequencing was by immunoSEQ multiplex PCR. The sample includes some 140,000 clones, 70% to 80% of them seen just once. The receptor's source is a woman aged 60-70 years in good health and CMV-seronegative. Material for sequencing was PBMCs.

CDR3 region: CASSAGPETEAFF. The CDR3 nucleotides are TGTGCCAGCAGCGCAGGCCCAGAGACTGAAGCTTTCTTT. V gene TRBV9 combines with J gene TRBJ1-1; D gene unclear. The germline V gene has CDR1 SGDLS and CDR2 YYNGEE. Deletions cut 3 bases from V and 5 bases from J, with 11 bases between. The CDR3 is 13 amino acids.